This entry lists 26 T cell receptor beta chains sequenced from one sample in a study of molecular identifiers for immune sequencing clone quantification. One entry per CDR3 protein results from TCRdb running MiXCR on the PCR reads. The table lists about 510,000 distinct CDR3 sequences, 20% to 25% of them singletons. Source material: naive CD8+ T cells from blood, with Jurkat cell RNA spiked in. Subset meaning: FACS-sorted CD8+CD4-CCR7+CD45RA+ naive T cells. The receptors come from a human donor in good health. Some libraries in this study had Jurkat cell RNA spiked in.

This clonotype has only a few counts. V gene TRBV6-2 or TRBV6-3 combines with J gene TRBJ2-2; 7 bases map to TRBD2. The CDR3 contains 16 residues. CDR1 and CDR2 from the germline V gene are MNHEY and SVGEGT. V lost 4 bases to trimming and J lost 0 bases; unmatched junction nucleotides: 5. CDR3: CASSFGLDSNTGELFF. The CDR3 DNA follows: TGTGCCAGCAGTTTCGGACTAGACTCGAACACCGGGGAGCTGTTTTTT.

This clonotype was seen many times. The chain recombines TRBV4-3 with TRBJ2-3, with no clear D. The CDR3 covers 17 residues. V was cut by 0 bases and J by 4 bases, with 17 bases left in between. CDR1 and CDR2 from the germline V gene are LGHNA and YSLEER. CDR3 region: CASSQDSDSGGSDTQYF. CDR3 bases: TGCGCCAGCAGCCAAGATAGTGATTCCGGTGGTTCAGATACGCAGTATTTT.

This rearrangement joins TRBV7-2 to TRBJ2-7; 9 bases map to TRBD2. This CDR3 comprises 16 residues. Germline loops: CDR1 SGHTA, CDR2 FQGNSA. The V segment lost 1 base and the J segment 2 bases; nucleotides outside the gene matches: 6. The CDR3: CASSLEWGGGAYEQYF. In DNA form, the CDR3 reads TGTGCCAGCAGCTTAGAGTGGGGCGGGGGGGCCTACGAGCAGTACTTC.

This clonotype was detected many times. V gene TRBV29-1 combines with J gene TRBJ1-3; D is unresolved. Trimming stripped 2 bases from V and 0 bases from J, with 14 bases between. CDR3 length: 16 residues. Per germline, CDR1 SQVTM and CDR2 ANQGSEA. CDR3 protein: CSVEQDWTDSGNTIYF. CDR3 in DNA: TGCAGCGTTGAACAGGACTGGACTGACTCTGGAAACACCATATATTTT.

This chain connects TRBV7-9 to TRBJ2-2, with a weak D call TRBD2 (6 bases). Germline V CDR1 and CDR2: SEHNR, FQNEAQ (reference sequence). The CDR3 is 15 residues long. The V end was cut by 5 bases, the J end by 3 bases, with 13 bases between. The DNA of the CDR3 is TGTGCCAGCAGCCTCACAGGAGGGGACACCGGGGAGCTGTTTTTT. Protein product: CASSLTGGDTGELFF.

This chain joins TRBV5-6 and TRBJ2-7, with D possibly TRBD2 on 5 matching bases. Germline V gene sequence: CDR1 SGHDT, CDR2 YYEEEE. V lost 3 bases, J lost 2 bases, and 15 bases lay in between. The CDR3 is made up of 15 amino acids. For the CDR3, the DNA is TGTGCCAGCAGCTCCGGTGGAGGTTACACCTACGAGCAGTACTTC. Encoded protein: CASSSGGGYTYEQYF.

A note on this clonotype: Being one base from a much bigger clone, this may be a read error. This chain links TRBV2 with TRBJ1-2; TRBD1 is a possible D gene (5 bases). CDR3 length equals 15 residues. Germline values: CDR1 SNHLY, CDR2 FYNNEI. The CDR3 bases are TGTGCCAGCAGTTCCGGGACCCAGGAGGACTATGGCTGCACCTTC. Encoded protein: CASSSGTQEDYGCTF.

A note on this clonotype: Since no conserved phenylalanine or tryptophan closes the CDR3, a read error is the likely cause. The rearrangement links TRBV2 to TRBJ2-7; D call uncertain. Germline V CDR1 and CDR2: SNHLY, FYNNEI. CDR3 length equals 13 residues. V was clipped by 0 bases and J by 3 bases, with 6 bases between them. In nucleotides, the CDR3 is TGTGCCAGCAGTGAAGCGCTCAGCTACGAGCAGTACTCC. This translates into CASSEALSYEQYS.

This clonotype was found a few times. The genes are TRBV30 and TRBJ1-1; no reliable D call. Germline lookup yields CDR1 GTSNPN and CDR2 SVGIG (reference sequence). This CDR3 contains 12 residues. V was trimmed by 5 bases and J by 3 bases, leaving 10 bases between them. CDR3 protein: CAWAVAHTEAFF. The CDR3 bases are TGTGCCTGGGCGGTGGCCCACACTGAAGCTTTCTTT.

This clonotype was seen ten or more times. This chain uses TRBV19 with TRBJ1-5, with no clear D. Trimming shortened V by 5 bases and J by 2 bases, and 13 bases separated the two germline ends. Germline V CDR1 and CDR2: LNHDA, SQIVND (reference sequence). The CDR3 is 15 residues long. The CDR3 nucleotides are TGTGCCAGTAGTTTTACGGATTTGGGCAATCAGCCCCAGCATTTT. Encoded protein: CASSFTDLGNQPQHF.

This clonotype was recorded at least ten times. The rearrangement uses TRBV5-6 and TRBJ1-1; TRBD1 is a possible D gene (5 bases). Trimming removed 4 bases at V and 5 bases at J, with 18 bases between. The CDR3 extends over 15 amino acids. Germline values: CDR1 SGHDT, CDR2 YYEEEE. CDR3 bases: TGTGCCAGCAGCGGGGACTTAGGGTTGGGGACTGAAGCTTTCTTT. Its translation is CASSGDLGLGTEAFF.

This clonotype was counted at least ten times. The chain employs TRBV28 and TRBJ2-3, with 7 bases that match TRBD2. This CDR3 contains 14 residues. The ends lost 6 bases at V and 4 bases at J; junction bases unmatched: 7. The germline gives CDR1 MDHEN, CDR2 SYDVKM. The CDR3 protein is CASSSGAGADTQYF. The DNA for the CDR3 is TGTGCCAGCAGCAGCGGGGCGGGAGCAGATACGCAGTATTTT.

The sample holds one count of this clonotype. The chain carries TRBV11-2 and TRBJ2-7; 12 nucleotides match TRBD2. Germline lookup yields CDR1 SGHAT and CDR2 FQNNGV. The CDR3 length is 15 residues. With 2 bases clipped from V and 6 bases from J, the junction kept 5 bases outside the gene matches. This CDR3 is CASSLLAGGPSEQYF. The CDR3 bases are TGTGCCAGCAGCTTACTAGCGGGGGGGCCGAGCGAGCAGTACTTC.

In DNA form, the CDR3 reads TGTGCCAGCAGCTCGTGGGCTCAGGGGAAGAATGGCTACACCTTC. Protein: CASSSWAQGKNGYTF. The chain links TRBV12-3 or TRBV12-4 to TRBJ1-2; D might be TRBD1 (6 bases). V was pared by 6 bases and J by 6 bases, with 20 bases between. CDR3 length equals 15 residues.

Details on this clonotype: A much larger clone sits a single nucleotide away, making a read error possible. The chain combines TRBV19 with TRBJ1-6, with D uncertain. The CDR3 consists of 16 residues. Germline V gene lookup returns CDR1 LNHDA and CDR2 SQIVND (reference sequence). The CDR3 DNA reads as TGTGCCAGTAACTGGAATGCCGCCGCCTATAATTCACCCTTCCACTTT. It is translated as CASNWNAAAYNSPFHF.

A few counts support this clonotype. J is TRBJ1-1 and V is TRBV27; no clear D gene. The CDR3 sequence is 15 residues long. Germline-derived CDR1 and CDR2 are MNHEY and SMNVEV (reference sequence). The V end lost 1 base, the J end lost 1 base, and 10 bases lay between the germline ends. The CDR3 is CASSLLPGSNTEAFF. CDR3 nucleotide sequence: TGTGCCAGCAGTTTATTGCCGGGGTCGAACACTGAAGCTTTCTTT.

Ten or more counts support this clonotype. CDR3 sequence reads: CASSAPGQETQYF. The CDR3 coding sequence is TGTGCCAGCAGTGCCCCCGGACAGGAGACCCAGTACTTC. The V call is TRBV25-1, the J call TRBJ2-5; D is possibly TRBD1 (6 bases). The CDR3 contains 13 residues. The V and J ends lost 4 bases and 5 bases respectively, with 11 bases between them. Germline values: CDR1 MGHDK, CDR2 SYGVNS. Filled out from reference TRBV25-1 and TRBJ2-5, the complete variable domain reads EADIYQTPRYLVIGTGKKITLECSQTMGHDKMYWYQQDPGMELHLIHYSYGVNSTEKGDLSSESTVSRIRTEHFPLTLESARPSHTSQYLCASSAPGQETQYFGPGTRLLVL.

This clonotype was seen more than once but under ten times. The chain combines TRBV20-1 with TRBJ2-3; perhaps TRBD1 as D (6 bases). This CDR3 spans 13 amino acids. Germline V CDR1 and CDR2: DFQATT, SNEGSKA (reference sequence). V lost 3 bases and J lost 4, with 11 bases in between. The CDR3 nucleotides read TGCAGTGCTAGGCCAACAGGGTCAGATACGCAGTATTTT. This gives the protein CSARPTGSDTQYF.

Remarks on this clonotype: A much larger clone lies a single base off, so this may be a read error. As DNA, the CDR3 is TGTGCCGGCAGTTCCCCTGGGGGTAACCAGTACTTC. As protein: CAGSSPGGNQYF. This chain joins TRBV28 and TRBJ2-5, with D perhaps assigned TRBD1 or TRBD2 (5 bases each). The CDR3 extends over 12 amino acids. Germline CDR1 MDHEN, CDR2 SYDVKM.

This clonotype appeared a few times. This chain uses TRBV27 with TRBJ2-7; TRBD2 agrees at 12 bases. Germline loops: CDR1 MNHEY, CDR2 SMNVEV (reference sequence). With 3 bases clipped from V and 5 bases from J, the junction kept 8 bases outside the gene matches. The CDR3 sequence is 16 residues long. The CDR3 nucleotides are TGTGCCAGCAGTTTTGGGCTAGCGGGAGGGCCCCACGAGCAGTACTTC. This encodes CASSFGLAGGPHEQYF.

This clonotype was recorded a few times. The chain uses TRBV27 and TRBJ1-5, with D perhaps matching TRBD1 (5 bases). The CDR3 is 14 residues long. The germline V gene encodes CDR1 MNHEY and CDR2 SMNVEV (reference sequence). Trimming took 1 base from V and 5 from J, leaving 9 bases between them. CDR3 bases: TGTGCCAGCAGTTTATTGGGGGGTTATCAGCCCCAGCATTTT. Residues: CASSLLGGYQPQHF.

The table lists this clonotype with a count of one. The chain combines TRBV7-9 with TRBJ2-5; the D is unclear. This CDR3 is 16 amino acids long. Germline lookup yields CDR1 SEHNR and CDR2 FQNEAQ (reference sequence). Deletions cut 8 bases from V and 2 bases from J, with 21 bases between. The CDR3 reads CASGWIGSHTQETQYF. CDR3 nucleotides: TGTGCCAGCGGCTGGATAGGGTCCCATACACAAGAGACCCAGTACTTC.

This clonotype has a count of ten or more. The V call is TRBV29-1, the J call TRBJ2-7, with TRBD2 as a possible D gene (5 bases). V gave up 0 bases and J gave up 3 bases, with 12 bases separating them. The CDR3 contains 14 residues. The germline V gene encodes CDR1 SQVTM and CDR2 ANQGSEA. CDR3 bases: TGCAGCGTTGAAGAAGCGGCCCCCGGCTACGAGCAGTACTTC. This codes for CSVEEAAPGYEQYF.

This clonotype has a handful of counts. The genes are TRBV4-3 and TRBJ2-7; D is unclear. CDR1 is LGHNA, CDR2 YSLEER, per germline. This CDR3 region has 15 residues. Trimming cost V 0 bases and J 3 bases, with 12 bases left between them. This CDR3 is CASSQDMGNFYEQYF. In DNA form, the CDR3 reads TGCGCCAGCAGCCAAGACATGGGCAACTTCTACGAGCAGTACTTC.

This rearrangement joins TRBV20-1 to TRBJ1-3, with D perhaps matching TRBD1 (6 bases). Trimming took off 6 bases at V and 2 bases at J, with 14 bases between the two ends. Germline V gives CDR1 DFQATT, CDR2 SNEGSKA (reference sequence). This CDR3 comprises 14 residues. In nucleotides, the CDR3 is TGCAGTGCCATTACCGGGACAACTGGAAACACCATATATTTT. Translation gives CSAITGTTGNTIYF.

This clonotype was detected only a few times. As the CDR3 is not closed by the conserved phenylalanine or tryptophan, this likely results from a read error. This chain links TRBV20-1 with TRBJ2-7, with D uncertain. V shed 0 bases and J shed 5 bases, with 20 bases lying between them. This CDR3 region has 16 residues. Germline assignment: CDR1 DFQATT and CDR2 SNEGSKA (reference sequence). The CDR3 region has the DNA TGCAGTGCTAGAGATTTGGGTGGGGAATCAAATGACGAGCAGTACTCC. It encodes CSARDLGGESNDEQYS.